Below, 17 T cell receptor beta chains from the same sample are listed, as sequenced in a study of CD8 T cells in Susac syndrome. The RNA, roughly 0.45 to 1 ug, was put through reverse transcription using random hexamers. MiXCR was run by TCRdb on the immunoSEQ multiplex PCR reads, yielding one entry per CDR3 protein. The sample includes a few hundred thousand distinct CDR3 sequences, about 95% of them seen just once. Sequencing was carried out using CD4+ T cells from PBMCs. The receptor set was obtained from a human donor with multiple sclerosis.

This sequence joins TRBV5-1 and TRBJ2-1; D not certain. With 1 base removed from V and 0 bases from J, the gap between germline ends came to 17 bases. Germline V gene data show CDR1 as SGHRS and CDR2 as YFSETQ. The CDR3 length is 18 residues. The CDR3 nucleotides are TGCGCCAGCAGCTTGACCTACAGCGCTCCTCGCTCCTACAATGAGCAGTTCTTC. Residues: CASSLTYSAPRSYNEQFF.

This chain connects TRBV15 to TRBJ1-2; D unclear. Germline V gene data show CDR1 as LNHNV and CDR2 as YYDKDF (reference sequence). Trimming removed 0 bases from V and 6 bases from J, with 8 bases in between. There are 13 residues in the CDR3. This chain's CDR3 is CATSRDERDGYTF. The DNA of the CDR3 is TGTGCCACCAGCAGAGATGAGCGGGATGGCTACACCTTC.

CDR3 region: CGIRQGNGYTF. The CDR3, as DNA: TGCGGAATCAGACAGGGCAATGGCTACACCTTC. The V call is TRBV29-1, the J call TRBJ1-2, with 7 bases identical to TRBD1. This CDR3 is 11 amino acids long. Germline V CDR1 and CDR2: SQVTM, ANQGSEA.

J is TRBJ2-3 and V is TRBV29-1; D ambiguous. Deletions cut 4 bases from V and 0 bases from J, with 5 bases between. The CDR3 is 12 amino acids. Germline assignment: CDR1 SQVTM and CDR2 ANQGSEA. The CDR3 here is CSVVVSTDTQYF. The CDR3 coding sequence is TGCAGCGTTGTGGTTAGCACAGATACGCAGTATTTT.

The rearrangement uses TRBV5-4 and TRBJ1-6; TRBD1 matches at 7 bases. J lost 7 bases, V lost 0 bases, and 10 bases had no gene match. The CDR3 contains 17 residues. From germline, CDR1 is SGHNT and CDR2 YYREEE (reference sequence). The CDR3 spells CASSLDRGASGNSPLHF. The CDR3 bases are TGTGCCAGCAGCTTGGACAGGGGAGCCTCGGGGAATTCACCCCTCCACTTT.

This rearrangement joins TRBV20-1 to TRBJ2-7; D is perhaps TRBD2 (5 bases). The CDR3 consists of 14 residues. From germline, CDR1 is DFQATT and CDR2 SNEGSKA (reference sequence). The ends were cut back, 6 bases at V and 0 bases at J, with 15 bases in the middle. The CDR3 reads CSAYLRRSSYEQYF. CDR3 sequence (DNA): TGCAGTGCCTACCTGCGGAGGAGCTCCTACGAGCAGTACTTC.

This clonotype was observed once. The V and J genes are TRBV5-1 and TRBJ2-7, with unresolved D. The CDR3 is 14 residues long. CDR1 and CDR2 from the germline V gene are SGHRS and YFSETQ. V shed 4 bases and J shed 3 bases, with 14 bases lying between them. CDR3 in DNA: TGCGCCAGCAGCGCGGACGGTTACCTCTACGAGCAGTACGTC. It translates to CASSADGYLYEQYV.

This rearrangement joins TRBV7-8 to TRBJ1-2, with 7 bases aligning to TRBD1. CDR3 length: 15 residues. Germline CDR1 reads SGHVS; CDR2 reads FQNEAQ. Losses at the gene ends were 5 bases for V and 4 bases for J; bases not matched to a gene: 10. The CDR3 DNA reads as TGTGCCAGCAGCCCTAGGACAGGCACCGGCTATGGCTACACCTTC. It specifies CASSPRTGTGYGYTF. The variable domain in full, completed from reference TRBV7-8 and TRBJ1-2, reads GAGVSQSPRYKVAKRGQDVALRCDPISGHVSLFWYQQALGQGPEFLTYFQNEAQLDKSGLPSDRFFAERPEGSVSTLKIQRTQQEDSAVYLCASSPRTGTGYGYTFGSGTRLTVV.

Only one count was recorded for this clonotype. The chain combines TRBV20-1 with TRBJ2-3, with 9 bases that match TRBD1. The germline V gene encodes CDR1 DFQATT and CDR2 SNEGSKA (reference sequence). The trim removed 7 bases at V and 0 bases at J, leaving 5 bases unmatched. CDR3 length: 14 residues. CDR3 residues: CSVSGTGSTDTQYF. The CDR3 DNA reads TGCAGTGTTTCCGGGACAGGGAGCACAGATACGCAGTATTTT.

This sequence joins TRBV7-3 and TRBJ1-2; possible D gene TRBD1, 5 bases. CDR3 length: 15 residues. The V and J ends lost 0 bases and 8 bases respectively, with 16 bases between them. CDR1 and CDR2 from the germline V gene are SGHTA and FQGTGA. The CDR3 spells CASSLTPRVEGGYTF. CDR3 in DNA: TGTGCCAGCAGCTTAACTCCCAGGGTGGAAGGAGGCTACACCTTC.

The chain uses TRBV3-1 and TRBJ2-7; tentative D call: TRBD2 (6 bases). The CDR3 runs 17 residues. The germline V gene has CDR1 LGHDT and CDR2 YNNKEL (reference sequence). Trimming removed 0 bases from V and 2 bases from J, with 17 bases in between. CDR3 nucleotide sequence: TGTGCCAGCAGCCAAGATTTAGGCGGGACTTCTACCTACGAGCAGTACTTC. Its translation: CASSQDLGGTSTYEQYF.

CDR3: CASSGQGTYEQYF. The CDR3 DNA reads TGTGCCAGCTCGGGACAGGGTACCTACGAGCAGTACTTC. This chain uses TRBV2 with TRBJ2-7; TRBD1 agrees at 9 bases. The CDR3 spans 13 residues. Trimming cost V 8 bases and J 2 bases; bases outside gene matches: 4. The germline CDR1 and CDR2 sequences are SNHLY and FYNNEI. The complete variable domain, with remaining parts taken from reference TRBV2 and TRBJ2-7, reads EPEVTQTPSHQVTQMGQEVILRCVPISNHLYFYWYRQILGQKVEFLVSFYNNEISEKSEIFDDQFSVERPDGSNFTLKIRSTKLEDSAMYFCASSGQGTYEQYFGPGTRLTVT.

This rearrangement joins TRBV7-2 to TRBJ1-1; the match to TRBD1 covers 9 bases. The germline V gene has CDR1 SGHTA and CDR2 FQGNSA. The CDR3 loop spans 15 amino acids. Germline trimming cut 4 bases from V and 2 bases from J; bases unmatched to any gene: 5. This CDR3 reads CASSYRQGGNTEAFF. In DNA, the CDR3 is TGTGCCAGCAGCTATCGACAGGGGGGAAACACTGAAGCTTTCTTT.

The chain is built from TRBV12-5 and TRBJ1-2; 9 nucleotides match TRBD1. Germline CDR1 LGHNT, CDR2 FRNRAP. The CDR3 runs to 14 residues. The J segment lost 2 bases and the V segment lost 3 bases, leaving 1 base of the junction unmatched. CDR3 protein: CASGFGQGNYGYTF. Here the CDR3 DNA reads TGTGCTAGTGGTTTTGGACAGGGGAACTATGGCTACACCTTC.

The chain recombines TRBV30 with TRBJ1-3; unclear D gene. The germline V gene encodes CDR1 GTSNPN and CDR2 SVGIG (reference sequence). The ends were cut back, 0 bases at V and 8 bases at J, with 8 bases in the middle. This CDR3 has 12 amino acids. The DNA for the CDR3 is TGTGCCTGGAGTGTAACGGCGGACACCATATATTTT. Protein sequence: CAWSVTADTIYF. Using reference TRBV30 and TRBJ1-3 for the parts outside the CDR3, the full variable domain is SQTIHQWPATLVQPVGSPLSLECTVEGTSNPNLYWYRQAAGRGLQLLFYSVGIGQISSEVPQNLSASRPQDRQFILSSKKLLLSDSGFYLCAWSVTADTIYFGEGSWLTVV.

This chain connects TRBV20-1 to TRBJ1-2; unclear D gene. Trimming pared 3 bases from V and 8 bases from J, leaving 25 bases between. In germline, CDR1 is DFQATT, CDR2 SNEGSKA (reference sequence). This CDR3 is 16 amino acids long. The CDR3 is CSARPEDAAGPVGYTF. In DNA, the CDR3 is TGCAGTGCTAGGCCCGAAGATGCGGCAGGCCCCGTGGGCTACACCTTC.

Only one count was recorded for this clonotype. This chain joins TRBV4-2 and TRBJ1-6; D is perhaps TRBD1 (5 bases). The CDR3 is 16 residues long. Germline V lookup: CDR1 LGHNA, CDR2 YNFKEQ. The V gene lost 4 bases and the J gene lost 9 bases, with 19 bases spanning the gap. CDR3 loop: CASSPSGGREVSPLHF. The CDR3 nucleotides read TGTGCCAGCAGCCCCTCCGGTGGCAGGGAGGTTTCACCCCTCCACTTT.